This passage covers 6 T cell receptor beta chains from one sample sequenced in a study of early T cells in non-severe SARS-CoV-2 infection. MiXCR, applied by TCRdb to the 5' RACE reads, yields one record per CDR3 protein. This table has 60,000 or so distinct CDR3 sequences, 10% to 15% appearing once. The sample was whole blood, taken at baseline. These receptors originate from an adult who was a healthcare worker with PCR-confirmed SARS-CoV-2 infection or an uninfected control (not recorded which).

This clonotype was observed many times. This chain links TRBV7-8 with TRBJ2-1; no definite D call. V was trimmed by 4 bases and J by 7 bases, leaving 14 bases between them. Germline V lookup: CDR1 SGHVS, CDR2 FQNEAQ. There are 14 residues in the CDR3. The CDR3 DNA reads as TGTGCCAGCAGCTCCCGGGCCCCCAGAAATGAGCAGTTCTTC. Translating it yields CASSSRAPRNEQFF.

This clonotype showed up many times. The chain recombines TRBV7-9 with TRBJ2-1; D remains ambiguous. Germline V gene data show CDR1 as SEHNR and CDR2 as FQNEAQ (reference sequence). The V end lost 4 bases, the J end lost 7 bases, and 11 bases lay between the germline ends. This CDR3 comprises 13 residues. The CDR3 region is CASSSPNINEQFF. CDR3 in DNA: TGTGCCAGCAGCTCCCCGAACATAAATGAGCAGTTCTTC.

The chain carries TRBV9 and TRBJ2-2; D gene unclear. The CDR3 covers 14 residues. V lost 0 bases to trimming and J lost 1 base, with 4 bases between them. CDR1 SGDLS and CDR2 YYNGEE come from the germline V gene. The CDR3 reads CASSVGQNTGELFF. CDR3 nucleotides: TGTGCCAGCAGCGTAGGTCAGAACACCGGGGAGCTGTTTTTT.

This clonotype appeared many times. V gene TRBV5-8 combines with J gene TRBJ2-6; D gene unclear. Looked up from germline, CDR1 is SGHTS and CDR2 is YDEGEE. The CDR3 runs 13 residues. V was clipped by 2 bases and J by 6 bases, with 6 bases between them. The CDR3 DNA is TGTGCCAGCAGCTTACCTGTGGCCAACGTCCTGACTTTC. It encodes CASSLPVANVLTF.

The sample holds a few counts of this clonotype. The chain has TRBV29-1 and TRBJ1-2, with D unresolved. This CDR3 contains 11 residues. Between the trimmed V and J ends, which lost 6 bases and 7 bases, there was a span of 12 bases. The germline gives CDR1 SQVTM, CDR2 ANQGSEA. In nucleotides, the CDR3 is TGCAGCGTCGCTTTGGTTGGTGGCTACACCTTC. It specifies CSVALVGGYTF.

This rearrangement joins TRBV10-3 to TRBJ2-2; D possibly corresponds to TRBD1 (5 bases). V lost 1 base and J 2 bases, leaving 5 bases between the germline ends. This CDR3 contains 14 residues. CDR1 and CDR2 from the germline V gene are ENHRY and SYGVKD. The CDR3 spells CAISEWGNTGELFF. In DNA form, the CDR3 reads TGTGCCATCAGTGAGTGGGGCAACACCGGGGAGCTGTTTTTT.